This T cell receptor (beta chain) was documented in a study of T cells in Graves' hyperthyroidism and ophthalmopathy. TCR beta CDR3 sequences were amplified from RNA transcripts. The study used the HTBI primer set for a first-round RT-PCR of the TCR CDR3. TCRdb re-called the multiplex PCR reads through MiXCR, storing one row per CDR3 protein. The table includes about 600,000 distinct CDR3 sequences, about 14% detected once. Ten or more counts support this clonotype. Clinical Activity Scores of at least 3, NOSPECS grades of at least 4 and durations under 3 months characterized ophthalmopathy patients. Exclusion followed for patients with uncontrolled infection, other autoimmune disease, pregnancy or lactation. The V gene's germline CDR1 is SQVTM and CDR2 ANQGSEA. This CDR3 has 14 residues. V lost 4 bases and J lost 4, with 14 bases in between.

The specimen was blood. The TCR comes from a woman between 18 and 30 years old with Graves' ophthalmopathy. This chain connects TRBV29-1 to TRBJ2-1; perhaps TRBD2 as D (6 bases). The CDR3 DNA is TGCAGCGTTGTCGGGACTGGCCTTTACAATGAGCAGTTCTTC. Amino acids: CSVVGTGLYNEQFF.